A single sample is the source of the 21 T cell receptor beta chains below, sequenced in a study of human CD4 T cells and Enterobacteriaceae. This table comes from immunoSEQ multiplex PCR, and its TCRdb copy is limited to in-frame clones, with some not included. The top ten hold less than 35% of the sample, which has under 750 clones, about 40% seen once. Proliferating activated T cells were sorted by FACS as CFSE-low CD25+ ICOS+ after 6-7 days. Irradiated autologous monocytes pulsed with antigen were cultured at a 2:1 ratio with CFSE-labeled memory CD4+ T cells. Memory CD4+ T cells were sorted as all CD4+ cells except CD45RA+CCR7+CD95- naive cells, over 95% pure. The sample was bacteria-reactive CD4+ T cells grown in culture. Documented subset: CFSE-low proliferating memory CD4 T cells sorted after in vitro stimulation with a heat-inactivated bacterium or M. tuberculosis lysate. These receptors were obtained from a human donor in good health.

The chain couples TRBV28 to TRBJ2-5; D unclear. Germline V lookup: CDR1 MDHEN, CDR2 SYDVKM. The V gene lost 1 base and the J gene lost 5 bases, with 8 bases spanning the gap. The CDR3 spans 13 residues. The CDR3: CASSLYSSETQYF. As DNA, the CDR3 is TGTGCCAGCAGTTTATATAGTTCGGAGACCCAGTACTTC.

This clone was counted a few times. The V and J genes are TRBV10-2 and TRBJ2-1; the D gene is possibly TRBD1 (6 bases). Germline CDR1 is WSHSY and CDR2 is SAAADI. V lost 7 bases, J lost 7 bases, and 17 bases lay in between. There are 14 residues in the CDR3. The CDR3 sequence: CASKSGTTRNEQFF. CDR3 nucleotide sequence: TGCGCCAGCAAATCCGGGACAACGAGAAATGAGCAGTTCTTC.

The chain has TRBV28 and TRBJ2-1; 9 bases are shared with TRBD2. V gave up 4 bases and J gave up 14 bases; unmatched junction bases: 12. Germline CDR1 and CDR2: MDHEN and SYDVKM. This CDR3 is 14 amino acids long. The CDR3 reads CASSYAGRGGPKFF. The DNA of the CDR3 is TGTGCCAGCAGTTACGCGGGGCGGGGGGGCCCTAAGTTCTTC.

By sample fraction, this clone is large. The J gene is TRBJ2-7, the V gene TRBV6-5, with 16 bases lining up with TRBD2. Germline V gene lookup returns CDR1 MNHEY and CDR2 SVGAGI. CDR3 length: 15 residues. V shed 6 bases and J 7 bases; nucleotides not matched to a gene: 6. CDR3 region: CASRPPGLAGGEQYF. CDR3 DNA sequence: TGTGCCAGCAGACCCCCGGGACTAGCGGGAGGGGAGCAGTACTTC.

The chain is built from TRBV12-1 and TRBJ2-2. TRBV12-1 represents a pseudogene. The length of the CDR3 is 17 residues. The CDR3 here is CASSFVVWGREGRGAVF. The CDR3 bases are TGTGCCAGCAGCTTTGTGGTCTGGGGGAGAGAGGGCCGGGGAGCTGTTTTT.

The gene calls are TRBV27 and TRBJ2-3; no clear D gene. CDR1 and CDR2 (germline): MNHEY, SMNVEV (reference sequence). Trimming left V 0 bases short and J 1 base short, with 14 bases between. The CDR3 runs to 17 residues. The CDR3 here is CASSLSRQRRGTDTQYF. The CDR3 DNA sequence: TGTGCCAGCAGTTTATCGAGGCAGAGAAGAGGCACAGATACGCAGTATTTT.

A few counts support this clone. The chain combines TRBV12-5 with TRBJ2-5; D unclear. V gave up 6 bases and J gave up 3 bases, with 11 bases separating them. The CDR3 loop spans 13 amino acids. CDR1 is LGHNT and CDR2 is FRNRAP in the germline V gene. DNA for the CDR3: TGTGCTAGTGGAAGCAGGAACGAAGAGACCCAGTACTTC. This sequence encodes CASGSRNEETQYF.

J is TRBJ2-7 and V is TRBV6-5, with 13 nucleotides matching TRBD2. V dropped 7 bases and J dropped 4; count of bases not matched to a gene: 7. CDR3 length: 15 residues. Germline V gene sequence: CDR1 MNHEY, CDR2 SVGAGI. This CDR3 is CASIRTSGSLYEQYF. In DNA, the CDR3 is TGTGCCAGCATCCGGACTAGCGGGAGTCTTTACGAGCAGTACTTC.

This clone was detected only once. The CDR3 DNA reads TGTGCCAGCAGCCGGACGATATCGGGAGGTGGGAACATTCAGTACTTC. This encodes CASSRTISGGGNIQYF. The chain uses TRBV27 and TRBJ2-4; 7 bases match TRBD2. V was pared by 6 bases and J by 7 bases, with 15 bases of the junction left unmatched. Germline assignment: CDR1 MNHEY and CDR2 SMNVEV (reference sequence). This CDR3 region has 16 residues.

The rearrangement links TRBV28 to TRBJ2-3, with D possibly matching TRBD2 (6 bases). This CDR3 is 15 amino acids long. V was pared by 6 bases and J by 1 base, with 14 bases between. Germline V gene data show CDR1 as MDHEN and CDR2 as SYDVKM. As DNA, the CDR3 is TGTGCCAGCAGGGGGACTTTTGGGGGCACAGATACGCAGTATTTT. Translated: CASRGTFGGTDTQYF.

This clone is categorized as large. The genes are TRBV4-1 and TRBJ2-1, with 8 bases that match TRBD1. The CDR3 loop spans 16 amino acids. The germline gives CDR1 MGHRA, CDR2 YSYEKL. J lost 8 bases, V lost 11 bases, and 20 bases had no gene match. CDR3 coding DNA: TGCGCCGGGGAAGGGTTACAGGGGGTTAATGTCGATGAGCAGTTCTTC. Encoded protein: CAGEGLQGVNVDEQFF.

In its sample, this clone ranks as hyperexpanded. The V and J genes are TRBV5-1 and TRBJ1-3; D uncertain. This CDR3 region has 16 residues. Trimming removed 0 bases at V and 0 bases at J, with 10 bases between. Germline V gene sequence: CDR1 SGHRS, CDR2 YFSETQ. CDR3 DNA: TGCGCCAGCAGCTTGGTTGGGCGGACCTCTGGAAACACCATATATTTT. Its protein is CASSLVGRTSGNTIYF.

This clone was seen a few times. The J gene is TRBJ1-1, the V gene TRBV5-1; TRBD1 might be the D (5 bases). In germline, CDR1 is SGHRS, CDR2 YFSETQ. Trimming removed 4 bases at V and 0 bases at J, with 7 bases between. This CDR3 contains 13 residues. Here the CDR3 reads CASSGDLNTEAFF. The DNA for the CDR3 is TGCGCCAGCAGCGGGGACCTGAACACTGAAGCTTTCTTT.

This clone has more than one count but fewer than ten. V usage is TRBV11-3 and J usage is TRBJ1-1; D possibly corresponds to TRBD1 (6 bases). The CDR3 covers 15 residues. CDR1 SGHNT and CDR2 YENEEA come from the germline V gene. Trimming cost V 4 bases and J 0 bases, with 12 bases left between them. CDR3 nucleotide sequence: TGTGCCAGCAGCTCCGGGGGCAGCATGAACACTGAAGCTTTCTTT. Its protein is CASSSGGSMNTEAFF.

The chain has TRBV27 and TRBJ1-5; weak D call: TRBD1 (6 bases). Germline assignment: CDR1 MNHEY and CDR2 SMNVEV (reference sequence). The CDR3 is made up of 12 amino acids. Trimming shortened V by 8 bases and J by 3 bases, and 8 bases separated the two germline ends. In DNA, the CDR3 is TGTGCCAGCCGGGACAACAATCAGCCCCAGCATTTT. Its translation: CASRDNNQPQHF.

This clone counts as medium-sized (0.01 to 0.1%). The CDR3 region is CASSPLPIGAHEQYF. CDR3 DNA: TGTGCCAGCTCACCCCTCCCCATTGGGGCCCACGAGCAGTACTTC. The chain joins TRBV18 to TRBJ2-7, with D possibly matching TRBD1 (5 bases). The V end lost 3 bases, the J end lost 5 bases, and 17 bases lay between the germline ends. The CDR3 is 15 residues long. Germline V gene data show CDR1 as KGHSH and CDR2 as LQKENI.

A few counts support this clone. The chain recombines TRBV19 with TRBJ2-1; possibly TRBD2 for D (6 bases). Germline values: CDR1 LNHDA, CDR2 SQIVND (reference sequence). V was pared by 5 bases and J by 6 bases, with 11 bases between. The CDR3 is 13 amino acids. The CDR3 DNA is TGTGCCAGTAGTTGGGGGAGGCTCAATGAGCAGTTCTTC. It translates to CASSWGRLNEQFF.

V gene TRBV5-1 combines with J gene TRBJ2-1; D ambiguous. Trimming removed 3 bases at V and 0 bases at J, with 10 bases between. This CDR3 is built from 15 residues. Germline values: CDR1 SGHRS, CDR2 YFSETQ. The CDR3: CASSSRRSSYNEQFF. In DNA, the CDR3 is TGCGCCAGCAGCTCCCGACGGAGCTCCTACAATGAGCAGTTCTTC.

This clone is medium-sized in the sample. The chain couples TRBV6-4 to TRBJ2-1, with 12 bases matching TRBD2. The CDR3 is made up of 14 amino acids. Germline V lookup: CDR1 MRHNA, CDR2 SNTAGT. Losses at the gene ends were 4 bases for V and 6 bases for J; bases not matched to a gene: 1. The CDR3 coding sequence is TGTGCCAGCAGTGCTAGCGGGGGGGCCAATGAGCAGTTCTTC. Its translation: CASSASGGANEQFF.

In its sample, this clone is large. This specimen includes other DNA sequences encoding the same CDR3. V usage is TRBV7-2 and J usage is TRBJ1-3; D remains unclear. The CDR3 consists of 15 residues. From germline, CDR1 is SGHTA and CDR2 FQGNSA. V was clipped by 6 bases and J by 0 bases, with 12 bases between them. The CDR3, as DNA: TGTGCCAGCAGTGTTTCCGGCTTCTCTGGAAACACCATATATTTT. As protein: CASSVSGFSGNTIYF.

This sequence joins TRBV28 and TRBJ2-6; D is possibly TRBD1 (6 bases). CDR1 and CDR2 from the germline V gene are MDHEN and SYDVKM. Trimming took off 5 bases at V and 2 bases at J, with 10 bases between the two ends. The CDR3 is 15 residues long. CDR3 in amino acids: CASSRQAAGANVLTF. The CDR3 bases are TGTGCCAGCAGTCGACAGGCAGCTGGGGCCAACGTCCTGACTTTC.